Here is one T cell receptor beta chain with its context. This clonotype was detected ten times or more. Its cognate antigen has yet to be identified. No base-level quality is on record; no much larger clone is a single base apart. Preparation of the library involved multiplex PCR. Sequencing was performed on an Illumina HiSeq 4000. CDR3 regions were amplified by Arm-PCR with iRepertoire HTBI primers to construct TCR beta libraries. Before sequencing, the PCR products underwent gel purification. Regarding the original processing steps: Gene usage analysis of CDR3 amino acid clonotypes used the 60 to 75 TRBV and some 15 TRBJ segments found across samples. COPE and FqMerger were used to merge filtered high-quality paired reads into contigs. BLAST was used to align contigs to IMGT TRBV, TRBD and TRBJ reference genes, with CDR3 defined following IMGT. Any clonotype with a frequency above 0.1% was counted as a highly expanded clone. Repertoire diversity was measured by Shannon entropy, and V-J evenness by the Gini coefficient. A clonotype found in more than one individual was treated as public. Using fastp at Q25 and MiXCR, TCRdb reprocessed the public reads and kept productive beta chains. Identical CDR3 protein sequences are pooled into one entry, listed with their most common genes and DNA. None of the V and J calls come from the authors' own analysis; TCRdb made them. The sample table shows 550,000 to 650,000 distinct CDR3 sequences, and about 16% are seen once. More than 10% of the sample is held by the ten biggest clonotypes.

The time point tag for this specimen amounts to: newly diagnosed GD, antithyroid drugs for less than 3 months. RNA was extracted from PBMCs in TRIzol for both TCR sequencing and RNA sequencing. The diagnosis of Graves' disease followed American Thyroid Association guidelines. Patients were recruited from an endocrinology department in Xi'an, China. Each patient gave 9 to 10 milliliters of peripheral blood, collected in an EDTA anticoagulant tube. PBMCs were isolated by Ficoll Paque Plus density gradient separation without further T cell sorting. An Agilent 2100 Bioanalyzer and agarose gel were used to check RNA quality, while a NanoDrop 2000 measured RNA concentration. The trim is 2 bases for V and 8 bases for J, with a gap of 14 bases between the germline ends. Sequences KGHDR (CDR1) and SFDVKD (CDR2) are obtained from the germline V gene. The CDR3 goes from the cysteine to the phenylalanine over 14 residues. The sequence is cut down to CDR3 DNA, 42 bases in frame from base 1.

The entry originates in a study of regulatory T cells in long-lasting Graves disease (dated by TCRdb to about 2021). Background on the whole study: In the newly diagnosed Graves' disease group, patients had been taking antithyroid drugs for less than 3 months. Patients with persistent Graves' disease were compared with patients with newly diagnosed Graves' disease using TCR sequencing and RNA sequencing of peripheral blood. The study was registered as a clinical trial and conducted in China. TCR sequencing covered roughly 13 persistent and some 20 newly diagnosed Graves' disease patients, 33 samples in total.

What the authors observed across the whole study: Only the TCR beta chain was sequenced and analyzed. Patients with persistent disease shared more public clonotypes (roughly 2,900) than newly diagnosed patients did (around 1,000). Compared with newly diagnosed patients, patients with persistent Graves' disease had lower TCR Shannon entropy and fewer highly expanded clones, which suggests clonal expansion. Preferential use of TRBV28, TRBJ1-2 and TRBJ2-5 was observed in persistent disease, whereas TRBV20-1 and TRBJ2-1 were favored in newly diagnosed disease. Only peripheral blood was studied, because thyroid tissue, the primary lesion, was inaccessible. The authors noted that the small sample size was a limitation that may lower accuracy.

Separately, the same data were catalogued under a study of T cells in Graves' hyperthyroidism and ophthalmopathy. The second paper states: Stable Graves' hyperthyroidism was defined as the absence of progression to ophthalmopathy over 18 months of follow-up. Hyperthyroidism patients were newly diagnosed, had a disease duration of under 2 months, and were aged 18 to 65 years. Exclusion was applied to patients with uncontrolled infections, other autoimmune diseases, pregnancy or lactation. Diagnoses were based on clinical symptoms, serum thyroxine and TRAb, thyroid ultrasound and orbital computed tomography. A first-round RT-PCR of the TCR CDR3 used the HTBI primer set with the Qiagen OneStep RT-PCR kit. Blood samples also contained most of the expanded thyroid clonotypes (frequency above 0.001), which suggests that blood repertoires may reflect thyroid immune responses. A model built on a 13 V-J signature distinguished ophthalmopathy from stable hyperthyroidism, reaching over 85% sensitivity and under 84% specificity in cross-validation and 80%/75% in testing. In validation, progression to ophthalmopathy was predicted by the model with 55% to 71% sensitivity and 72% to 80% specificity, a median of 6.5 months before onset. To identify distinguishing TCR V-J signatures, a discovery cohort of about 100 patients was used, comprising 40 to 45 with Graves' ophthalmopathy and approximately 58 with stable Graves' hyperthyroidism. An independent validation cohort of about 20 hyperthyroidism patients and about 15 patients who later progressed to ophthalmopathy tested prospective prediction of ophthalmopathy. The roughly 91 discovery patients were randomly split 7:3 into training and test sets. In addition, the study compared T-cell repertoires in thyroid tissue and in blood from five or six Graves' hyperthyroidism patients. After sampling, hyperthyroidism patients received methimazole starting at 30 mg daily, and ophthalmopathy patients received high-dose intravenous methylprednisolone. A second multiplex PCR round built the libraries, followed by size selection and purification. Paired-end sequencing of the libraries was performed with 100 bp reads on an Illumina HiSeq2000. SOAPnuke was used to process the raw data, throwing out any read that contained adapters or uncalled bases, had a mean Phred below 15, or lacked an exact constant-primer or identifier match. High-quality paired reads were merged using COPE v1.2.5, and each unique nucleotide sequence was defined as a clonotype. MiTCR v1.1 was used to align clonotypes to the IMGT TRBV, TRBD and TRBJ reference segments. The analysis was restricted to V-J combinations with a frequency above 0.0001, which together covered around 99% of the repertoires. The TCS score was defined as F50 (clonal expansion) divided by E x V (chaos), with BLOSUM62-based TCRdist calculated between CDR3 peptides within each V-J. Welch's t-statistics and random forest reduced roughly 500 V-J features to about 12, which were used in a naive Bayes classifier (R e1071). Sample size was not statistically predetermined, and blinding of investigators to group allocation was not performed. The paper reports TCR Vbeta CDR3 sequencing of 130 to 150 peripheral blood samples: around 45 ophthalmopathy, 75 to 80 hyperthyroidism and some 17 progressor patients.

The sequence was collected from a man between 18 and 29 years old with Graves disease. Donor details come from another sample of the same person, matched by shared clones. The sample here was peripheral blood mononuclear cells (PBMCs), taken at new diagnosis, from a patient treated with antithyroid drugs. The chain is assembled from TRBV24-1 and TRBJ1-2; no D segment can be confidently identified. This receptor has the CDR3 CATSDSSDFSGYTF. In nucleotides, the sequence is TGTGCCACCAGTGATTCCTCGGACTTTTCAGGCTACACCTTC.